The 31 T cell receptor beta chains reported below all come from one sample, sequenced in a study of T-cell memory formation after mild COVID-19. Using its own MiXCR run on the 5' RACE reads, TCRdb lists one record per CDR3 protein. The table lists just over 300,000 distinct CDR3 sequences, around 19% of them singletons. Material for sequencing was PBMCs or a T cell subset sorted from them (not recorded which). Receptors originate from a man aged 18 to 30 who had mild COVID-19 (a few samples of this study predate the infection). Cell type and time point are not known.

The CDR3 loop reads CASSLALHRDTQYF. CDR3 coding DNA: TGTGCCAGCAGCTTAGCTCTTCACCGGGATACGCAGTATTTT. The chain couples TRBV13 to TRBJ2-3; D not certain. With 1 base removed from V and 6 bases from J, the gap between germline ends came to 11 bases. Per the germline V gene, CDR1 is PRHDT and CDR2 is FYEKMQ (reference sequence). This CDR3 comprises 14 residues.

Note on this clonotype: One end of the junction is discordant with germline, which a read error may explain. V usage is TRBV19 and J usage is TRBJ1-1, with no clear D. The length of the CDR3 is 13 residues. CDR1 and CDR2 (germline): LNHDA, SQIVND (reference sequence). The CDR3 here is CASSMGMNSEAFF. The CDR3 region has the DNA TGTGCCAGTAGTATGGGGATGAACAGTGAAGCTTTCTTT. The complete variable domain, with remaining parts taken from reference TRBV19 and TRBJ1-1, reads DGGITQSPKYLFRKEGQNVTLSCEQNLNHDAMYWYRQDPGQGLRLIYYSQIVNDFQKGDIAEGYSVSREKKESFPLTVTSAQKNPTAFYLCASSMGMNSEAFFGQGTRLTVV.

This clonotype was found once. The J gene is TRBJ2-5, the V gene TRBV2; a possible D gene is TRBD2 (6 bases). Germline V gene data show CDR1 as SNHLY and CDR2 as FYNNEI. This CDR3 is built from 9 residues. Deletions cut 11 bases from V and 5 bases from J, with 6 bases between. The CDR3 loop is CAGGETQYF. The CDR3 DNA sequence: TGTGCCGGAGGGGAGACCCAGTACTTC.

The J gene is TRBJ2-1, the V gene TRBV9, with D possibly being TRBD1 or TRBD2 (6 bases each). The ends were cut back, 6 bases at V and 6 bases at J, with 19 bases in the middle. CDR1 is SGDLS, CDR2 YYNGEE, per germline. The CDR3 totals 15 residues. The CDR3 nucleotides read TGTGCCAGCACCACGAGGGGGGCTCCCGGCAATGAGCAGTTCTTC. It is translated as CASTTRGAPGNEQFF.

The J gene is TRBJ2-1, the V gene TRBV5-1; the D gene is possibly TRBD1 (5 bases). The V end was cut by 5 bases, the J end by 9 bases, with 9 bases between. Germline CDR1 SGHRS, CDR2 YFSETQ. There are 11 residues in the CDR3. Here the CDR3 reads CASSQGPEQFF. The CDR3 region has the DNA TGCGCCAGCAGTCAGGGCCCTGAGCAGTTCTTC.

The table lists this clonotype with a few counts. The chain uses TRBV24-1 and TRBJ2-1; 8 positions agree with TRBD2. Losses at the gene ends were 5 bases for V and 8 bases for J; bases not matched to a gene: 13. This CDR3 contains 16 residues. The germline gives CDR1 KGHDR, CDR2 SFDVKD. CDR3: CATSAGGAVREDEQFF. DNA for the CDR3: TGTGCCACCAGTGCGGGAGGGGCAGTACGGGAAGATGAGCAGTTCTTC.

This clonotype was seen repeatedly, ten times or more. The CDR3 protein is CASSLGLANYNEQFF. The CDR3 DNA reads TGCGCCAGCAGCCTTGGACTAGCTAACTACAATGAGCAGTTCTTC. V and J are TRBV5-1 and TRBJ2-1; 8 bases align to TRBD2. Germline trimming cut 4 bases from V and 3 bases from J; bases unmatched to any gene: 6. Looked up from germline, CDR1 is SGHRS and CDR2 is YFSETQ. The CDR3 has 15 amino acids.

V and J are TRBV12-3 or TRBV12-4 and TRBJ2-3; D might be TRBD2 (6 bases). V shed 10 bases and J shed 6 bases, with 26 bases lying between them. The CDR3 runs 16 residues. The chain's CDR3 is CATKEAGSPTRDTQYF. For the CDR3, the DNA is TGTGCCACCAAAGAGGCCGGTTCTCCGACTAGGGATACGCAGTATTTT.

Only a few counts were recorded for this clonotype. The chain employs TRBV5-1 and TRBJ2-5; 8 nucleotides align to TRBD2. The junction had 7 bases not matched to a gene; V was cut back by 2 bases and J by 1 base. CDR3 size: 16 residues. Per the germline V gene, CDR1 is SGHRS and CDR2 is YFSETQ. The CDR3 region has the DNA TGCGCCAGCAGCTTTCTTGCGGGGGGACTCCAAGAGACCCAGTACTTC. Translated, it gives CASSFLAGGLQETQYF.

The chain is built from TRBV4-3 and TRBJ1-2; tentatively, D is TRBD1 (5 bases). The germline gives CDR1 LGHNA, CDR2 YSLEER. The CDR3 is 16 amino acids. Trimming took off 0 bases at V and 4 bases at J, with 15 bases between the two ends. The CDR3 DNA is TGCGCCAGCAGCCAAGATGGGGGGAAGGCCTCCTATGGCTACACCTTC. Encoded protein: CASSQDGGKASYGYTF.

This clonotype appeared a few times. At one boundary the junction diverges from the germline segment, which might be a read error. The chain employs TRBV10-2 and TRBJ1-2; D uncertain. CDR1 is WSHSY and CDR2 is SAAADI in the germline V gene. The CDR3 length is 13 residues. CDR3 residues: CASSVSLPYSYTF. The CDR3 coding sequence is TGCGCCAGCAGTGTATCTTTGCCCTATAGCTACACCTTC.

In its sample, this clonotype was seen a few times. V is TRBV4-1 and J is TRBJ1-2; 8 nucleotides match TRBD1. V dropped 4 bases and J dropped 4; count of bases not matched to a gene: 11. The CDR3 covers 16 residues. CDR1 is MGHRA and CDR2 is YSYEKL in the germline V gene. The CDR3, as DNA: TGCGCCAGCAGCCCCGAAAGGACAGGGCCAATCTATGGCTACACCTTC. Translating it yields CASSPERTGPIYGYTF.

The V and J genes are TRBV29-1 and TRBJ2-1; no clear D gene. The CDR3 runs 10 residues. Germline lookup yields CDR1 SQVTM and CDR2 ANQGSEA. Trimming cost V 5 bases and J 8 bases, with 7 bases left between them. The CDR3, as DNA: TGCAGCGTTCGCCATTATGAGCAGTTCTTC. This sequence encodes CSVRHYEQFF.

The chain employs TRBV6-5 and TRBJ2-7; 7 positions match TRBD1. CDR3 length: 14 amino acids. The germline V gene has CDR1 MNHEY and CDR2 SVGAGI. V gave up 6 bases and J gave up 0 bases; unmatched junction bases: 5. CDR3 amino acids: CASRQGVSSYEQYV. DNA for the CDR3: TGTGCCAGCAGGCAGGGGGTCAGCTCCTACGAGCAGTACGTC.

The chain combines TRBV24-1 with TRBJ1-5; 9 nucleotides line up with TRBD1. Germline V gene sequence: CDR1 KGHDR, CDR2 SFDVKD. This CDR3 has 14 residues. Germline trimming cut 6 bases from V and 5 bases from J; bases unmatched to any gene: 4. CDR3 loop: CATSPTGGYQPQHF. In DNA, the CDR3 is TGTGCCACCAGTCCGACAGGGGGTTATCAGCCCCAGCATTTT.

The V call is TRBV7-6, the J call TRBJ1-6; D gene unclear. Trimming stripped 6 bases from V and 0 bases from J, with 9 bases between. CDR1 is SGHVS, CDR2 FNYEAQ, per germline. This CDR3 is built from 15 residues. For the CDR3, the DNA is TGTGCCAGCAGTCGTGACCCCTCCTATAATTCACCCCTCCACTTT. Translation: CASSRDPSYNSPLHF. Supplemented by reference TRBV7-6 and TRBJ1-6, the full variable domain reads GAGVSQSPRYKVTKRGQDVALRCDPISGHVSLYWYRQALGQGPEFLTYFNYEAQQDKSGLPNDRFSAERPEGSISTLTIQRTEQRDSAMYRCASSRDPSYNSPLHFGNGTRLTVT.

The table lists this clonotype with a few counts. The gene calls are TRBV7-9 and TRBJ2-7; 10 bases fit TRBD2. Germline V gene data show CDR1 as SEHNR and CDR2 as FQNEAQ (reference sequence). Trimming took 2 bases from V and 3 from J; bases not matched to a gene: 1. CDR3 size: 14 residues. The CDR3 reads CASSLSSGGYEQYV. In DNA form, the CDR3 reads TGTGCCAGCAGCTTATCTAGCGGGGGCTACGAGCAGTACGTC.

V is TRBV7-9 and J is TRBJ1-6, with D unclear. V lost 2 bases, J lost 8 bases, and 13 bases lay in between. The germline V gene has CDR1 SEHNR and CDR2 FQNEAQ (reference sequence). This CDR3 spans 15 amino acids. In nucleotides, the CDR3 is TGTGCCAGCAGCTTAAGTGTACCAGGCCATTCACCCCTCCACTTT. This translates into CASSLSVPGHSPLHF. Complete variable domain (other parts from reference TRBV7-9 and TRBJ1-6): DTGVSQNPRHKITKRGQNVTFRCDPISEHNRLYWYRQTLGQGPEFLTYFQNEAQLEKSRLLSDRFSAERPKGSFSTLEIQRTEQGDSAMYLCASSLSVPGHSPLHFGNGTRLTVT.

The chain combines TRBV20-1 with TRBJ2-3, with 7 bases matching TRBD1. Losses at the gene ends were 5 bases for V and 3 bases for J; bases not matched to a gene: 8. The CDR3 runs 14 residues. Germline CDR1 is DFQATT and CDR2 is SNEGSKA (reference sequence). The CDR3 nucleotides read TGCAGTGCTCGACAGGGACCCGGGACAGATACGCAGTATTTT. It codes for CSARQGPGTDTQYF.

This clonotype was counted between two and nine times. V gene TRBV27 combines with J gene TRBJ1-5; D gene unclear. The CDR3 contains 12 residues. The V gene's germline CDR1 is MNHEY and CDR2 SMNVEV (reference sequence). V was shortened by 4 bases and J by 3 bases, with 4 bases between the two germline ends. The CDR3 protein is CASSSTNQPQHF. The DNA for the CDR3 is TGTGCCAGCAGTTCCACCAATCAGCCCCAGCATTTT.

Many counts were recorded for this clonotype. This chain uses TRBV7-9 with TRBJ2-7; either TRBD1 or TRBD2 may fit D (6 bases each). The CDR3 consists of 14 residues. CDR1 and CDR2 from the germline V gene are SEHNR and FQNEAQ (reference sequence). V shed 2 bases and J shed 6 bases, with 14 bases lying between them. The CDR3 coding sequence is TGTGCCAGCAGCTTAATCGGAGGGGGTACCGAGCAGTACGTC. It codes for CASSLIGGGTEQYV.

This clonotype occurred a few times. The rearrangement joins TRBV11-2 to TRBJ2-3, with 8 bases aligning to TRBD1. V trimming: 1 base; J trimming: 2 bases; junction bases outside the gene matches: 5. Germline CDR1 reads SGHAT; CDR2 reads FQNNGV. The CDR3 sequence is 16 residues long. Here the CDR3 DNA reads TGTGCCAGCAGCTTAGGAGTCAGGGGGCCCACAGATACGCAGTATTTT. Protein: CASSLGVRGPTDTQYF.

This clonotype occurred a few times. The gene calls are TRBV4-3 and TRBJ2-3; 7 nucleotides line up with TRBD1. Germline CDR1 and CDR2: LGHNA and YSLEER. V was pared by 9 bases and J by 2 bases, with 8 bases of the junction left unmatched. CDR3 length: 14 amino acids. This chain's CDR3 is CASGPGGDTDTQYF. The CDR3 DNA follows: TGCGCCAGTGGTCCAGGGGGAGACACAGATACGCAGTATTTT.

This clonotype has ten or more counts. The rearrangement joins TRBV7-6 to TRBJ1-6; weak D call: TRBD1 (5 bases). V dropped 6 bases and J dropped 4 bases, with 10 bases sitting between them. In germline, CDR1 is SGHVS, CDR2 FNYEAQ. The length of the CDR3 is 14 residues. The CDR3 loop is CASSQDRYNSPLHF. In DNA, the CDR3 is TGTGCCAGCAGTCAAGACAGATATAATTCACCCCTCCACTTT.

This clonotype appeared a few times. CDR3 DNA: TGTGCCAGCAGCCTAGGGTCCGGGACAGGGGTTTATGGCTACACCTTC. Translating gives CASSLGSGTGVYGYTF. This chain joins TRBV7-8 and TRBJ1-2; 10 nucleotides match TRBD1. The V gene's germline CDR1 is SGHVS and CDR2 FQNEAQ. With 5 bases clipped from V and 5 bases from J, the junction kept 11 bases outside the gene matches. This CDR3 comprises 16 residues.

This clonotype was observed a few times. V gene TRBV4-3 combines with J gene TRBJ2-3, with 8 bases identical to TRBD2. The CDR3 is made up of 16 amino acids. Germline assignment: CDR1 LGHNA and CDR2 YSLEER. With V trimmed by 3 bases and J by 2 bases, 7 bases remained unmatched. CDR3 coding DNA: TGCGCCAGCAGCCAGCTGGCGGGGGGCCTCACAGATACGCAGTATTTT. It is translated as CASSQLAGGLTDTQYF.

The chain uses TRBV10-3 and TRBJ2-7; 12 nucleotides align to TRBD1. This CDR3 is built from 15 residues. V shed 7 bases, J shed 4 bases, and the junction held 8 bases outside the gene matches. Germline CDR1 and CDR2: ENHRY and SYGVKD. The CDR3 spells CAITTGTGGVYEQYF. The CDR3 DNA reads as TGTGCCATCACCACCGGGACAGGGGGCGTTTACGAGCAGTACTTC.

CDR3 in DNA: TGTGCCAGCAGCTTGACTAGCGGGGGGGCCTGGAATACGCAGTATTTT. It translates to CASSLTSGGAWNTQYF. This chain uses TRBV11-1 with TRBJ2-3; 14 bases align to TRBD2. The CDR3 is 16 residues long. The germline V gene has CDR1 SGHAT and CDR2 FQDESV (reference sequence). The junction had 6 bases not matched to a gene; V was cut back by 3 bases and J by 7 bases.

The rearrangement uses TRBV12-3 or TRBV12-4 and TRBJ1-1; D remains ambiguous. The CDR3 covers 13 residues. With 2 bases removed from V and 4 bases from J, the gap between germline ends came to 8 bases. In nucleotides, the CDR3 is TGTGCCAGCAGTTTACAAGTTCTCACTGAAGCTTTCTTT. It is translated as CASSLQVLTEAFF.

V and J are TRBV5-6 and TRBJ2-7, with TRBD2 identical over 10 bases. CDR1 and CDR2 from the germline V gene are SGHDT and YYEEEE. V gave up 4 bases and J gave up 2 bases; unmatched junction bases: 6. The CDR3 spans 15 residues. The CDR3 DNA sequence: TGTGCCAGCAGCCCACTAGCGGGGTCCCCCTACGAGCAGTACGTC. The encoded protein is CASSPLAGSPYEQYV.

In its sample, this clonotype was seen a few times. V and J are TRBV4-3 and TRBJ2-3; no clear D gene. CDR3 size: 15 residues. Germline CDR1 is LGHNA and CDR2 is YSLEER. V lost 4 bases and J lost 1, with 12 bases in between. CDR3 loop: CASSPTRQGTDTQYF. CDR3 sequence (DNA): TGCGCCAGCAGCCCTACCCGGCAGGGCACAGATACGCAGTATTTT.